This T cell receptor (beta chain) was captured in a study of post-analysis software for immune sequencing data. Turning to the study itself: Relapsing-remitting, secondary progressive and progressive-relapsing courses of multiple sclerosis were included.

Sequencing libraries made from TCR beta cDNA carried unique molecular identifiers. Researchers reported roughly 510,000 cDNA molecules coming from 1 to 10 million T cells. TCRdb analysed the PCR reads with MiXCR anew, one entry per CDR3 protein. The table shows a few hundred thousand distinct CDR3 sequences, with 30% to 45% occurring only once. Study results and limitations: Controls had lower frequencies than patients of a few TRBV segments, which included TRBV5-6, TRBV5-1 and TRBV20-1. Multiple sclerosis patients showed significantly lower normalized Chao1 diversity than controls did.

Trimming cost V 6 bases and J 8 bases; bases outside gene matches: 8. CDR1 SGHRS and CDR2 YFSETQ come from the germline V gene. There are 13 residues in the CDR3. This clonotype was recorded a few times. Its antigen remains unknown. This receptor was obtained from a girl aged 2 to 10 with multiple sclerosis. The rearrangement joins TRBV5-1 to TRBJ2-4; 7 bases fit TRBD1. Sequencing was performed on blood. The DNA for the CDR3 is TGCGCCAGCAACCCCGGACAGGTCGACATTCAGTACTTC. It translates to CASNPGQVDIQYF.